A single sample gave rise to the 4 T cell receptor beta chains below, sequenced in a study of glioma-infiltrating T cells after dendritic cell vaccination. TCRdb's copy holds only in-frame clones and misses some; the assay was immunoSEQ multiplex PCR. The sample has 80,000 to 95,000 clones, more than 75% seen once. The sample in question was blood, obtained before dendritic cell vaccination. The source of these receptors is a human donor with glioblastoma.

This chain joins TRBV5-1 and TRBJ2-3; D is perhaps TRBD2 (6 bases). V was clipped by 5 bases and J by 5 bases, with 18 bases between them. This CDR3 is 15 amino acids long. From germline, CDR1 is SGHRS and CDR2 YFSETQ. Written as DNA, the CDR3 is TGCGCCAGCAGTGGAAGCGGGTCCATGGTAGATACGCAGTATTTT. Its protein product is CASSGSGSMVDTQYF.

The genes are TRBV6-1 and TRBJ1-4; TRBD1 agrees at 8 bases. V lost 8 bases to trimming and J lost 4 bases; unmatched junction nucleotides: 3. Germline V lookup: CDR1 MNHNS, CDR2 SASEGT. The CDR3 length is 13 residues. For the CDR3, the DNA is TGTGCCAGCGTACAGGGGGGTAATGAAAAACTGTTTTTT. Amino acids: CASVQGGNEKLFF.

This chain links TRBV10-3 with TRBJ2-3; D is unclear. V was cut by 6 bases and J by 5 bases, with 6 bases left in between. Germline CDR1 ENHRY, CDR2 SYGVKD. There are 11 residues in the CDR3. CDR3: CAIRLGDTQYF. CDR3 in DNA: TGTGCCATCAGGCTCGGAGATACGCAGTATTTT.

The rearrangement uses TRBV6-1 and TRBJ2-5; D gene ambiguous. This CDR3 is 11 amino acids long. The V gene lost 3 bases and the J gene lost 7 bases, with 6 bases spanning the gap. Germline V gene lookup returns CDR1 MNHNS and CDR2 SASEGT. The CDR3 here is CASSDGGTQYF. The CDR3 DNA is TGTGCCAGCAGTGACGGCGGGACCCAGTACTTC.